The T cell receptor beta chain under discussion was sequenced for a study of blood T cell repertoires in COVID-19. This clone was picked up one time. CDR1 and CDR2 (germline): SGHVS, FQNEAQ. CDR3 length: 18 residues. V was clipped by 4 bases and J by 2 bases; unmatched bases: 9. The table came from immunoSEQ multiplex PCR; TCRdb's copy has only in-frame clones and leaves some out. The repertoire holds around 300,000 clones, with 88% as singletons. The rearrangement links TRBV7-8 to TRBJ1-6; TRBD1 agrees at 9 bases. The clonotype originates from a man aged 25-40 years who had recovered from COVID-19. Material for sequencing was PBMCs or T cells enriched from blood (not recorded which). DNA for the CDR3: TGTGCCAGCAGCTCTCGTACCTGGGACAGGGCCTATAATTCACCCCTCCACTTT. Its translation is CASSSRTWDRAYNSPLHF.